This T cell receptor (beta chain) was sequenced for a study of blood T cell repertoires in COVID-19. This study enrolled people aged about 18 to 100 from approximately 24 US geographic areas. In the study's own analysis: Amplification of reference gene primers provided the estimated nucleated cell counts. The data were produced by immunoSEQ multiplex PCR, yet TCRdb's version contains in-frame clones alone and is incomplete. D and trimming were read from the DNA, whereas the V and J calls and clone size are those reported in that table. In the table there are 250,000 to 300,000 clones, 88% of which are singletons. Germline assignment: CDR1 MNHEY and CDR2 SVGAGI. V shed 5 bases, J shed 5 bases, and the junction held 6 bases outside the gene matches. This CDR3 contains 14 residues.

This sequence joins TRBV6-5 and TRBJ2-7, with 10 positions matching TRBD1. The TCR originated in a woman aged 55-70 years in a cohort exposed to, infected with or recovered from COVID-19 (not recorded which). The sample consisted of PBMCs or T cells enriched from blood (not recorded which). CDR3: CASSPGQGYNEQYF. CDR3 bases: TGTGCCAGCAGTCCGGGACAGGGGTATAACGAGCAGTACTTC.